Below are 17 T cell receptor beta chains sequenced from a single sample in a study of T cell responses to AZD1222 COVID-19 vaccine. Profiled with immunoSEQ multiplex PCR; TCRdb holds only in-frame clones, not every one. The repertoire holds tens of thousands of clones, with roughly 80% as singletons. The sample consisted of peripheral blood, taken 28 days after the second AZD1222 dose. These receptors originate from an adult who received the AZD1222 COVID-19 vaccine.

The gene calls are TRBV2 and TRBJ2-1; the D call may be TRBD1 or TRBD2 (5 bases each). The CDR3 contains 12 residues. V was pared by 5 bases and J by 10 bases, with 12 bases between. Germline CDR1 is SNHLY and CDR2 is FYNNEI. For the CDR3, the DNA is TGTGCCAGCAGTTACATCCGGGACGAGCAGTTCTTC. Residues: CASSYIRDEQFF.

The table lists this clone with a few counts. The chain uses TRBV11-2 and TRBJ1-4; D perhaps matches TRBD1 (5 bases). The V gene's germline CDR1 is SGHAT and CDR2 FQNNGV. There are 16 residues in the CDR3. V was trimmed by 3 bases and J by 8 bases, leaving 19 bases between them. The CDR3 nucleotides read TGTGCCAGCAGCTTGGGTAGGGGCAGGAGAAAAGAAAAACTGTTTTTT. Its protein is CASSLGRGRRKEKLFF. The entire variable domain, with the rest obtained from reference TRBV11-2 and TRBJ1-4, is as follows: EAGVAQSPRYKIIEKRQSVAFWCNPISGHATLYWYQQILGQGPKLLIQFQNNGVVDDSQLPKDRFSAERLKGVDSTLKIQPAKLEDSAVYLCASSLGRGRRKEKLFFGSGTQLSVL.

The chain links TRBV6-6 to TRBJ2-7; 9 bases align to TRBD2. Trimming took 2 bases from V and 5 from J; bases not matched to a gene: 10. Germline values: CDR1 MNHNY, CDR2 SVGAGI (reference sequence). The CDR3 consists of 16 residues. The CDR3 sequence is CASSYDGGGGADEQYF. The CDR3 DNA reads TGTGCCAGCAGTTACGATGGAGGCGGGGGGGCAGACGAGCAGTACTTC.

This chain uses TRBV7-6 with TRBJ1-2, with D uncertain. This CDR3 contains 15 residues. Germline V CDR1 and CDR2: SGHVS, FNYEAQ. Deletions cut 1 base from V and 6 bases from J, with 15 bases between. CDR3: CASSLEWAGQDGYTF. The DNA of the CDR3 is TGTGCCAGCAGCTTAGAGTGGGCAGGCCAGGATGGCTACACCTTC.

The V and J genes are TRBV6-5 and TRBJ1-1, with 9 bases identical to TRBD1. Germline V CDR1 and CDR2: MNHEY, SVGAGI. The CDR3 extends over 13 amino acids. J lost 6 bases, V lost 5 bases, and 4 bases had no gene match. The CDR3 loop is CASSRQGDAEAFF. DNA for the CDR3: TGTGCCAGCAGTCGACAGGGGGACGCTGAAGCTTTCTTT.

This chain connects TRBV5-1 to TRBJ2-7; D might be TRBD1 (6 bases). This CDR3 spans 14 amino acids. Germline V gene data show CDR1 as SGHRS and CDR2 as YFSETQ. V was pared by 4 bases and J by 4 bases, with 15 bases between. The CDR3 coding sequence is TGCGCCAGCAGCCCTAGAGAGACAGGATACGAGCAGTACTTC. Its protein is CASSPRETGYEQYF. Full variable domain (missing parts from reference TRBV5-1 and TRBJ2-7): KAGVTQTPRYLIKTRGQQVTLSCSPISGHRSVSWYQQTPGQGLQFLFEYFSETQRNKGNFPGRFSGRQFSNSRSEMNVSTLELGDSALYLCASSPRETGYEQYFGPGTRLTVT.

The chain links TRBV28 to TRBJ1-4; a weak D match, TRBD1 (6 bases). V dropped 7 bases and J dropped 8 bases, with 20 bases sitting between them. The germline V gene encodes CDR1 MDHEN and CDR2 SYDVKM. This CDR3 is 15 amino acids long. CDR3 nucleotides: TGTGCCAGCACCCCACCGGGCAGGGGTGACGAAAAACTGTTTTTT. The encoded protein is CASTPPGRGDEKLFF.

The chain has TRBV5-6 and TRBJ2-7; the D call may be TRBD1 or TRBD2 (5 bases each). The CDR3 runs to 14 residues. From germline, CDR1 is SGHDT and CDR2 YYEEEE. V dropped 6 bases and J dropped 6 bases, with 19 bases sitting between them. CDR3 nucleotides: TGTGCCAGCACCCTCCAGGGACGAAGGCGCGAGCAGTACTTC. It specifies CASTLQGRRREQYF.

This clone is judged large. The sample holds other DNA sequences that translate to the same CDR3. The rearrangement uses TRBV28 and TRBJ1-5, with D maybe TRBD1 (5 bases). This CDR3 is built from 14 residues. Between the trimmed V and J ends, which lost 6 bases and 5 bases, there was a span of 14 bases. Per germline, CDR1 MDHEN and CDR2 SYDVKM. As DNA, the CDR3 is TGTGCCAGCAGGCCTCAGGGTGGGCATCAGCCCCAGCATTTT. Its protein product is CASRPQGGHQPQHF.

This sequence joins TRBV5-4 and TRBJ2-1, with 10 bases fitting TRBD2. Trimming removed 1 base from V and 7 bases from J; junction bases left unmatched: 5. The CDR3 covers 15 residues. Per germline, CDR1 SGHNT and CDR2 YYREEE (reference sequence). For the CDR3, the DNA is TGTGCCAGCAGCTTGCCAGCGGGGGGGCCAAATGAGCAGTTCTTC. It yields the protein CASSLPAGGPNEQFF.

This clone appeared a few times. The chain employs TRBV11-2 and TRBJ1-2, with 9 bases aligning to TRBD1. This CDR3 has 14 amino acids. Trimming cost V 5 bases and J 8 bases; bases outside gene matches: 9. Germline CDR1 SGHAT, CDR2 FQNNGV. The CDR3 loop is CASSPSTGGWGYTF. CDR3 coding DNA: TGTGCCAGCAGCCCCTCGACAGGGGGGTGGGGCTACACCTTC.

This chain uses TRBV5-1 with TRBJ2-3; the D gene is possibly TRBD1 (6 bases). There are 14 residues in the CDR3. The V and J ends lost 4 bases and 3 bases respectively, with 12 bases between them. Germline CDR1 is SGHRS and CDR2 is YFSETQ. The DNA for the CDR3 is TGCGCCAGCAGCCCAGCCCAGGGGACAGATACGCAGTATTTT. Protein: CASSPAQGTDTQYF.

This clone came up once. The chain carries TRBV6-2 or TRBV6-3 and TRBJ1-6; TRBD1 might be the D (6 bases). Trimming took 2 bases from V and 2 from J, leaving 13 bases between them. Germline assignment: CDR1 MNHEY and CDR2 SVGEGT. This CDR3 contains 17 residues. In nucleotides, the CDR3 is TGTGCCAGCAGTTACGACAGGAGGATTGCCTATAATTCACCCCTCCACTTT. Its protein product is CASSYDRRIAYNSPLHF.

The chain recombines TRBV20-1 with TRBJ2-1, with D possibly TRBD2 on 6 matching bases. The CDR3 is 15 amino acids. Germline CDR1 and CDR2: DFQATT and SNEGSKA (reference sequence). V lost 3 bases, J lost 0 bases, and 12 bases lay in between. CDR3 nucleotide sequence: TGCAGTGCTAGTCGAGGCGGGGCCTCCTACAATGAGCAGTTCTTC. Its protein is CSASRGGASYNEQFF.

The rearrangement joins TRBV7-3 to TRBJ1-1, with D possibly TRBD1 on 6 matching bases. This CDR3 contains 13 residues. Trimming shortened V by 4 bases and J by 4 bases, and 10 bases separated the two germline ends. Germline V gives CDR1 SGHTA, CDR2 FQGTGA. CDR3 coding DNA: TGTGCCAGCAGCTCACAGGGCCTCACTGAAGCTTTCTTT. Its protein product is CASSSQGLTEAFF.

The rearrangement uses TRBV6-6 and TRBJ2-3; D may be TRBD2 (5 bases). The germline V gene encodes CDR1 MNHNY and CDR2 SVGAGI (reference sequence). The V gene lost 7 bases and the J gene lost 5 bases, with 10 bases spanning the gap. The length of the CDR3 is 12 residues. The CDR3 nucleotides are TGTGCCAGCACCGGAGGCATAGATACGCAGTATTTT. Translating gives CASTGGIDTQYF.

The chain joins TRBV7-3 to TRBJ1-1; D unclear. Trimming removed 2 bases from V and 7 bases from J, with 11 bases in between. Germline V gene data show CDR1 as SGHTA and CDR2 as FQGTGA. The CDR3 runs to 13 residues. CDR3 DNA sequence: TGTGCCAGCAGCTTATTTTCCGGCCATGAAGCTTTCTTT. This translates into CASSLFSGHEAFF.